Included here is one T cell receptor (beta chain) sequence, with context. As TCR cDNA was made by 5'RACE template switching, a universal primer site and UMIs were added. TCRdb redid the calling of the 5' RACE reads with MiXCR, one entry per CDR3 protein. The table has 100,000 to 150,000 distinct CDR3 sequences, approximately 9% seen once. This sample is part of a study of T cells after yellow fever vaccination. CDR3 length: 15 residues. Trimming removed 3 bases from V and 7 bases from J; junction bases left unmatched: 11. The germline V gene has CDR1 MGHRA and CDR2 YSYEKL. Source: CD8+ T cells sorted from PBMCs, taken on the day of the yellow fever booster vaccination. This rearrangement joins TRBV4-1 to TRBJ2-5; 7 positions agree with TRBD1. This receptor was obtained from a man younger than 30 who received the YFV17D yellow fever vaccine. The CDR3 is CASSQPIGTEGTQYF. The CDR3 nucleotides read TGCGCCAGCAGCCAGCCAATTGGGACAGAAGGGACCCAGTACTTC.